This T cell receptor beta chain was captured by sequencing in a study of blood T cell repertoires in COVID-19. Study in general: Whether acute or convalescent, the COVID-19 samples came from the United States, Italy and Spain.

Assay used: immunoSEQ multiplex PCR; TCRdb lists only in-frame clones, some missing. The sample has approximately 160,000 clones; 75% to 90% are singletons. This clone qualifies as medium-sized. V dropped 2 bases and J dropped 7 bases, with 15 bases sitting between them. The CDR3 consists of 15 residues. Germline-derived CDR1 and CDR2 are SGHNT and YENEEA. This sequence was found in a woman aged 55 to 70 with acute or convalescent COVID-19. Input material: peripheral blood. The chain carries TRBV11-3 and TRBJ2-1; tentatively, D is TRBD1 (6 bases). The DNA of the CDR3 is TGTGCCAGCAGCTTACAGGGGACCCCGGGGAATGAGCAGTTCTTC. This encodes CASSLQGTPGNEQFF.